Sequencing of this T cell receptor beta chain was carried out in a study of persistence of HIV-infected CD4 T cells. Cells were stimulated nonspecifically with anti-CD3/anti-CD28 magnetic beads. Sorting selected CD4+ T cells upregulating both CD40 ligand and CD69. Donors had CD4+ T cell counts above 400 cells/uL and were CMV-seropositive. This was the immunoSEQ version 4 assay in survey mode. Genomic DNA was diluted to 10 ng/uL, up to 1 ug per sample. Libraries were prepared by immunoSEQ multiplex PCR; TCRdb keeps only in-frame clonotypes and omits some of them. The sample includes under 55,000 clones, about 88% of them seen just once. This clone was recorded only once. Its target is unknown. Specimen: CD4+ T cells sorted from PBMCs after roughly 18-hour stimulation, collected from a patient who received antiretroviral therapy. This receptor was taken from an adult woman with HIV who was CMV-seropositive.

The CDR3 is CASRFRGETQYF. The CDR3, as DNA: TGTGCCAGCAGATTTCGAGGAGAGACCCAGTACTTC. V usage is TRBV6-5 and J usage is TRBJ2-5; D is ambiguous. Germline loops: CDR1 MNHEY, CDR2 SVGAGI. Trimming shortened V by 6 bases and J by 4 bases, and 9 bases separated the two germline ends. The CDR3 has 12 residues.